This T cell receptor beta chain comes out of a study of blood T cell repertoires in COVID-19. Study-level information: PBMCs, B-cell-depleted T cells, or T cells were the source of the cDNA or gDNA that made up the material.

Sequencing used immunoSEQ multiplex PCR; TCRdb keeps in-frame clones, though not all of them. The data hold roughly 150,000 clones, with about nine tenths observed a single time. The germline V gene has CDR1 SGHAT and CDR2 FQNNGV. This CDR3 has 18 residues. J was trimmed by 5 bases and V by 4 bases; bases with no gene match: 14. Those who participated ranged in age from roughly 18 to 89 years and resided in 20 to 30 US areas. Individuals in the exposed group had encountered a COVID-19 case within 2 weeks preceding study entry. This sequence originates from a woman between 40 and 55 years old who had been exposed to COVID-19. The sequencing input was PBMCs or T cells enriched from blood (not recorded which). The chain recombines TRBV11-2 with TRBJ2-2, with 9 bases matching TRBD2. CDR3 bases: TGTGCCAGCAGCTGGCCCTGGGGGCGGGAGGGTGATACCGGGGAGCTGTTTTTT. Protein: CASSWPWGREGDTGELFF. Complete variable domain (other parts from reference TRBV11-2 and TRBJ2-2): EAGVAQSPRYKIIEKRQSVAFWCNPISGHATLYWYQQILGQGPKLLIQFQNNGVVDDSQLPKDRFSAERLKGVDSTLKIQPAKLEDSAVYLCASSWPWGREGDTGELFFGEGSRLTVL.